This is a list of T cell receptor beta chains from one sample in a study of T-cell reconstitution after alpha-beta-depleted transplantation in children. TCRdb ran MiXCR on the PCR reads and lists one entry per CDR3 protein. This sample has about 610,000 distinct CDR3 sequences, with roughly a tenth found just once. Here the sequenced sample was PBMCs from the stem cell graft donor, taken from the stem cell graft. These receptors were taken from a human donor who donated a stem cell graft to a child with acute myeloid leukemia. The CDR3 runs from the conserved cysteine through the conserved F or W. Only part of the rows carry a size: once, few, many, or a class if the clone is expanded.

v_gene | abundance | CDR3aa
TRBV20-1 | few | CSARNTGQGNNYEQYF
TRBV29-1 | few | CSVDRGGRETQYF
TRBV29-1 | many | CSVGRPSTGELFF
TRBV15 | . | CATSRVAGVRNEQFF
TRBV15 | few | CATSRERAVYNYGYTF
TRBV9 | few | CASSVGWSSEAFF
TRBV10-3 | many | CAIKAGEAYEQFF
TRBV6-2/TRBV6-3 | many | CASSYSRASGGALQFF
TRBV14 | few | CASSQDLGQETQYF
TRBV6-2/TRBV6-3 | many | CASSPVAGATIYNEQFF
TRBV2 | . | CASSSDIVNTEAFF
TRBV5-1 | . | CASSSHRGAEEAFF
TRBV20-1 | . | CSARPPNLQYKNIQYF
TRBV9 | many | CASSVGAGTAHEQYF
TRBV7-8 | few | CASSLVGSGVVGSGANVLTF
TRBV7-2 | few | CASSRERGRPEKTQYF
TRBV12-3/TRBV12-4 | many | CASSTGTIVYNEQFF
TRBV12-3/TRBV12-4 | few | CASSRLDWGVRETQYF
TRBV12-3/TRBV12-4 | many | CASSSQRDWDEQFF
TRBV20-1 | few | CSTVTGGFNQPQHF
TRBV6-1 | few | CASIQGNGDTQYF
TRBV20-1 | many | CSSLAAPNTGELFF
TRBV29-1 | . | CSARTSGRAIEQFF
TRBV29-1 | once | CSVGVGGGSGPAEQYF
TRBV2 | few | CASRVGQGNTGELFF
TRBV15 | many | CATSRSTLQGFYGYTF
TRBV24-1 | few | CATSDSPGVSYNEQFF
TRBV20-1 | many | CSASSASGRYQETQYF
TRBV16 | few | CASSPHRMEGLGYGYTF
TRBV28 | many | CASSSSGTGRRNSPLHF
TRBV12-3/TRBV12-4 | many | CASRLRLSEQYF
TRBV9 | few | CASSVREREMNEQFF
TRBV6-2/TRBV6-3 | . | CASSSEGLASNEQYF
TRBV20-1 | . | CSARDEAFF
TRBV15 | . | CATSRDLRETDTQYF
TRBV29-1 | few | CSVKGVGETQYF
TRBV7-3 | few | CASSSGGRGYQETQYF
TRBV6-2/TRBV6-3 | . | CASSYSRGAAETQYF
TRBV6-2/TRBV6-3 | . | CASTPGTRGNEQFF
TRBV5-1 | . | CASSSGTLQETQYF
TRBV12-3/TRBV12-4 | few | CASSVRGSENTEAFF